This paragraph covers one TCR beta chain sequence. Its antigen is currently unknown. The data stem from a study of response to subunit inactivated influenza vaccine. General study results and limits: There was a suggestion from the authors that each seasonal influenza vaccination recruits few new T cells.

CDR3 size: 16 residues. Trimming removed 1 base from V and 2 bases from J; junction bases left unmatched: 3. The germline V gene has CDR1 LGHNA and CDR2 YNFKEQ. TCRdb analysed the RT-PCR reads with MiXCR anew, one entry per CDR3 protein. The sample contains 540,000 or so distinct CDR3 sequences, roughly 13% of which appear only once. V is TRBV4-2 and J is TRBJ2-5; 11 bases are shared with TRBD2. The receptor was derived from a man aged 45 to 65 who received an inactivated influenza vaccine. Here the sequenced sample was PBMCs from blood, taken roughly 48 days after vaccination. The CDR3 DNA is TGTGCCAGCAGCCAAGGACTAGCGGGGAATCAAGAGACCCAGTACTTC. Amino acids: CASSQGLAGNQETQYF.